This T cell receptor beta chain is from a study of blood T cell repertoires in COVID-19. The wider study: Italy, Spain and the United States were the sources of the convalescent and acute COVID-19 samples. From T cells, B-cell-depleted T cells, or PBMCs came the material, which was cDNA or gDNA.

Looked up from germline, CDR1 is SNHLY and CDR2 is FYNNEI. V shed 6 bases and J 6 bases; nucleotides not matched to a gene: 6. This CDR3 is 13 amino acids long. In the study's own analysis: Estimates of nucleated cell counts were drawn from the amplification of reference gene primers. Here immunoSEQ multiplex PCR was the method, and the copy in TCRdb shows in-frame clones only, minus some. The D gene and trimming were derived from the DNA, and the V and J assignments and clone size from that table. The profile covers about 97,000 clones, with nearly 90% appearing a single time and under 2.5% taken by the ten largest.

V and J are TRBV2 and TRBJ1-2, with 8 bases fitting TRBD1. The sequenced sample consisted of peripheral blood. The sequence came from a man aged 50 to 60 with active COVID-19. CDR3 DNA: TGTGCCAGCAGGGACCAGACAGGGGATGGCTACACCTTC. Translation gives CASRDQTGDGYTF.